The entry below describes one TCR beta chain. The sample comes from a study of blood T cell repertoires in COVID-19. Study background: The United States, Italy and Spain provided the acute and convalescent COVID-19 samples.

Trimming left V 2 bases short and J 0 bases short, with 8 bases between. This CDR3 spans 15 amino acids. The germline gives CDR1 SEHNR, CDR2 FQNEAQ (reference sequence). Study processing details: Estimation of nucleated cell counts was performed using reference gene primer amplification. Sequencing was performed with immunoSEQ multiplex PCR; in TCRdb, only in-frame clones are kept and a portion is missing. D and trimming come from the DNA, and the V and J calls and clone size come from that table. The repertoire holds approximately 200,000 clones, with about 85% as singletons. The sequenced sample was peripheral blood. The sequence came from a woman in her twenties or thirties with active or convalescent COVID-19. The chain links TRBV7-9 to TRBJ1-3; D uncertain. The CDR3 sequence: CASSLIFSSGNTIYF. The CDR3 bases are TGTGCCAGCAGCTTAATCTTTTCCTCTGGAAACACCATATATTTT.